The source of this TCR beta chain is a study of blood T cell repertoires in COVID-19. Study background: T cells, B-cell-depleted T cells, or PBMCs supplied cDNA or gDNA.

In terms of age and location, participants ranged from about 18 to 100 years and lived in about 25 US areas. Authors' processing steps: Amplifying reference gene primers gave estimates of nucleated cell counts. Sequencing was performed with immunoSEQ multiplex PCR; in TCRdb, only in-frame clones are kept and a portion is missing. Clone size and V and J calls were adopted from that table, with D and trimming inferred from the DNA. Counted here are about 430,000 clones, more than 80% occurring once; the ten biggest clones make up more than 0.95%. A word on this clone: The same CDR3 arises from other DNA sequences in this sample as well.

V lost 6 bases and J lost 0, with 3 bases in between. The CDR3 is 12 residues long. Germline CDR1 reads MDHEN; CDR2 reads SYDVKM. This TCR was sampled from a man between 25 and 39 years old who had recovered from COVID-19. The sample consisted of PBMCs or T cells enriched from blood (not recorded which). The chain links TRBV28 to TRBJ1-3; D is uncertain. CDR3 sequence: CASSLSGNTIYF. The CDR3 nucleotides read TGTGCCAGCAGCCTCTCTGGAAACACCATATATTTT.